The 21 T cell receptor beta chains below all came from one sample that was sequenced in a study of T cells and Merkel cell carcinoma outcomes. Produced via immunoSEQ multiplex PCR; TCRdb's table is partial and in-frame only. The sample holds some 6,500 clones, roughly 91% seen once. Sequencing was carried out using tumor tissue from Merkel cell carcinoma. The receptor set was obtained from a human donor with Merkel cell carcinoma.

This clone was seen once. The chain recombines TRBV6-5 with TRBJ2-1; the D gene is possibly TRBD2 (6 bases). CDR3 length: 14 amino acids. In germline, CDR1 is MNHEY, CDR2 SVGAGI. V was trimmed by 5 bases and J by 4 bases, leaving 12 bases between them. CDR3 sequence reads: CASSPRTNYNEQFF. CDR3 coding DNA: TGTGCCAGCAGTCCAAGGACTAATTACAATGAGCAGTTCTTC.

This clone was observed once. The rearrangement uses TRBV7-9 and TRBJ2-3; D ambiguous. There are 15 residues in the CDR3. Trimming stripped 4 bases from V and 2 bases from J, with 13 bases between. CDR1 and CDR2 from the germline V gene are SEHNR and FQNEAQ (reference sequence). CDR3 protein: CASSSLPGTTDTQYF. CDR3 coding DNA: TGTGCCAGCAGCTCCCTCCCAGGAACCACAGATACGCAGTATTTT.

The chain carries TRBV27 and TRBJ1-2; 7 positions match TRBD1. The V gene end was trimmed by 6 bases and the J gene end by 4 bases; junction bases not matched to a gene: 5. Per the germline V gene, CDR1 is MNHEY and CDR2 is SMNVEV (reference sequence). CDR3 length: 13 amino acids. The CDR3 region is CASRIRGGYGYTF. CDR3 in DNA: TGTGCCAGCAGGATCAGGGGGGGCTATGGCTACACCTTC.

The gene calls are TRBV18 and TRBJ2-1; possibly TRBD1 for D (6 bases). The CDR3 is 16 residues long. From germline, CDR1 is KGHSH and CDR2 LQKENI. Deletions cut 2 bases from V and 12 bases from J, with 23 bases between. The CDR3 protein is CASSPEGQNYNEWQFF. CDR3 coding DNA: TGTGCCAGCTCACCAGAAGGACAGAATTACAATGAGTGGCAGTTCTTC.

This clone appeared a single time. The chain is built from TRBV14 and TRBJ1-2, with 10 bases identical to TRBD1. Germline values: CDR1 SGHDN, CDR2 FVKESK. V shed 2 bases, J shed 6 bases, and the junction held 6 bases outside the gene matches. The CDR3 extends over 15 amino acids. Written as DNA, the CDR3 is TGTGCCAGCAGCCAACTGGACAGGGGGTCTGATGGCTACACCTTC. This encodes CASSQLDRGSDGYTF.

The gene calls are TRBV30 and TRBJ1-5, with D perhaps TRBD1 (5 bases). This CDR3 has 15 residues. V lost 2 bases to trimming and J lost 0 bases, with 11 bases between them. The germline gives CDR1 GTSNPN, CDR2 SVGIG (reference sequence). The CDR3: CAWSRGALSNQPQHF. The CDR3 nucleotides read TGTGCCTGGAGTCGAGGGGCCCTTAGCAATCAGCCCCAGCATTTT.

This clone was detected only once. The V and J genes are TRBV6-5 and TRBJ1-3; D call uncertain. The germline gives CDR1 MNHEY, CDR2 SVGAGI. The CDR3 spans 11 residues. Trimming cost V 2 bases and J 5 bases, with 1 base left between them. CDR3 loop: CASSYRNTIYF. As DNA, the CDR3 is TGTGCCAGCAGTTACAGAAACACCATATATTTT.

The chain links TRBV14 to TRBJ2-7, with D perhaps given as TRBD1 or TRBD2 (5 bases each). The V and J ends lost 2 bases and 2 bases respectively, with 10 bases between them. CDR3 length: 14 amino acids. The germline V gene has CDR1 SGHDN and CDR2 FVKESK. In DNA form, the CDR3 reads TGTGCCAGCAGCCAATTGAGGGGCGCCTACGAGCAGTACTTC. Translated, it gives CASSQLRGAYEQYF.

In its sample, this clone was seen once. The chain has TRBV6-1 and TRBJ1-3, with 9 bases fitting TRBD1. Per the germline V gene, CDR1 is MNHNS and CDR2 is SASEGT. Germline trimming cut 10 bases from V and 8 bases from J; bases unmatched to any gene: 9. This CDR3 contains 13 residues. CDR3 nucleotide sequence: TGTGCCACCCGCGGGACAGGGAGGGACACCATATATTTT. Translated: CATRGTGRDTIYF.

The chain joins TRBV6-5 to TRBJ2-1; D remains ambiguous. Germline CDR1 reads MNHEY; CDR2 reads SVGAGI. The CDR3 loop spans 15 amino acids. Deletions cut 3 bases from V and 7 bases from J, with 16 bases between. The CDR3 is CASSYGAGATNEQFF. The CDR3 bases are TGTGCCAGCAGTTATGGAGCAGGAGCCACTAATGAGCAGTTCTTC.

The V gene is TRBV4-2, the J gene TRBJ1-1; D is uncertain. V lost 0 bases, J lost 1 base, and 6 bases lay in between. In germline, CDR1 is LGHNA, CDR2 YNFKEQ. The CDR3 spans 14 residues. In DNA form, the CDR3 reads TGTGCCAGCAGCCAAGATAGTGGGAACACTGAAGCTTTCTTT. This translates into CASSQDSGNTEAFF.

CDR3 nucleotides: TGCGCCAGCAGCCAACCGGGGGCGGGAACTAATGAAAAACTGTTTTTT. Amino acids: CASSQPGAGTNEKLFF. The chain carries TRBV4-1 and TRBJ1-4, with D possibly matching TRBD1 (6 bases). The CDR3 extends over 16 amino acids. In germline, CDR1 is MGHRA, CDR2 YSYEKL. V lost 2 bases, J lost 1 base, and 11 bases lay in between.

This chain joins TRBV11-2 and TRBJ1-2; TRBD1 is a possible D gene (6 bases). The CDR3 has 14 amino acids. Looked up from germline, CDR1 is SGHAT and CDR2 is FQNNGV. Trimming stripped 5 bases from V and 4 bases from J, with 14 bases between. The CDR3 loop is CASSLAQGFYGYTF. Written as DNA, the CDR3 is TGTGCCAGCAGCCTTGCACAGGGCTTCTATGGCTACACCTTC.

The chain recombines TRBV6-4 with TRBJ1-2; the match to TRBD1 covers 7 bases. The V and J ends lost 3 bases and 2 bases, in that order; junction bases with no gene match: 3. The CDR3 is made up of 14 amino acids. Germline lookup yields CDR1 MRHNA and CDR2 SNTAGT. CDR3 loop: CASSESGGNYGYTF. CDR3 coding DNA: TGTGCCAGCAGTGAGTCAGGGGGGAACTATGGCTACACCTTC.

The V and J genes are TRBV29-1 and TRBJ2-6, with a weak D call TRBD2 (5 bases). There are 15 residues in the CDR3. Trimming removed 4 bases from V and 0 bases from J, with 10 bases in between. CDR1 and CDR2 from the germline V gene are SQVTM and ANQGSEA. In DNA, the CDR3 is TGCAGCGTTGGGGAGCAGGTCTCTGGGGCCAACGTCCTGACTTTC. Translated: CSVGEQVSGANVLTF.

This rearrangement joins TRBV7-2 to TRBJ2-2, with 10 bases aligning to TRBD2. Trimming removed 3 bases from V and 0 bases from J; junction bases left unmatched: 4. The CDR3 consists of 17 residues. CDR1 SGHTA and CDR2 FQGNSA come from the germline V gene. CDR3 coding DNA: TGTGCCAGCAGCTTTTATAGCGGGGGGCCGAACACCGGGGAGCTGTTTTTT. This gives the protein CASSFYSGGPNTGELFF.

The V call is TRBV12-5, the J call TRBJ1-1, with D unclear. The CDR3 totals 11 residues. Per germline, CDR1 LGHNT and CDR2 FRNRAP. Deletions cut 0 bases from V and 7 bases from J, with 3 bases between. The CDR3 loop is CASGLVSEAFF. DNA of the CDR3: TGTGCTAGTGGTTTGGTAAGTGAAGCTTTCTTT.

The chain carries TRBV10-3 and TRBJ2-3; TRBD2 aligns across 8 bases. The CDR3 runs 15 residues. The junction had 3 bases not matched to a gene; V was cut back by 2 bases and J by 2 bases. The germline gives CDR1 ENHRY, CDR2 SYGVKD. CDR3 nucleotides: TGTGCCATCAGTGAGGCCGGGGGGGCCACAGATACGCAGTATTTT. This sequence encodes CAISEAGGATDTQYF.

The genes are TRBV20-1 and TRBJ2-5; D remains ambiguous. Germline V CDR1 and CDR2: DFQATT, SNEGSKA (reference sequence). V gave up 6 bases and J gave up 5 bases, with 10 bases separating them. The CDR3 loop spans 11 amino acids. CDR3 sequence: CSALPVETQYF. The CDR3 DNA sequence: TGCAGTGCCCTCCCTGTGGAGACCCAGTACTTC.

This chain joins TRBV30 and TRBJ2-7, with 10 bases that match TRBD2. After removal of 2 bases from V and 3 bases from J, the junction contained 13 bases not matched to a gene. Germline CDR1 is GTSNPN and CDR2 is SVGIG (reference sequence). There are 17 residues in the CDR3. In DNA form, the CDR3 reads TGTGCCTGGAGTACCGAAGTTAGCGGGGGGATTCTCTACGAGCAGTACTTC. Protein: CAWSTEVSGGILYEQYF.

The genes are TRBV14 and TRBJ1-4, with D perhaps TRBD1 (6 bases). Per germline, CDR1 SGHDN and CDR2 FVKESK. V dropped 5 bases and J dropped 5 bases, with 15 bases sitting between them. This CDR3 has 15 residues. CDR3 in DNA: TGTGCCAGCAGCGGGGGGGGACACAGGAATGAAAAACTGTTTTTT. Its protein product is CASSGGGHRNEKLFF.